Below are 15 T cell receptor beta chains sequenced from a single sample in a study of T cell responses to AZD1222 COVID-19 vaccine. Assay: immunoSEQ multiplex PCR; the TCRdb copy retains only in-frame clones and omits some. Among more than 85,000 clones listed, approximately 86% were seen once. The source material was peripheral blood, sampled on day 0 of AZD1222 vaccination. The receptors originated from an adult in good health.

The V and J genes are TRBV3-1 (or the pseudogene TRBV3-2) and TRBJ1-4; 8 nucleotides match TRBD1. With 4 bases clipped from V and 2 bases from J, the junction kept 21 bases outside the gene matches. This CDR3 is built from 21 residues. Per the germline V gene, CDR1 is LGHDT and CDR2 is YNNKEL (reference sequence). The CDR3 DNA sequence: TGTGCCAGCAGCCGCAGGGGGCCTATAAACATCGGTGCGGTGACTAATGAAAAACTGTTTTTT. Its protein product is CASSRRGPINIGAVTNEKLFF.

This chain connects TRBV10-3 to TRBJ2-5, with 10 bases fitting TRBD2. Germline CDR1 ENHRY, CDR2 SYGVKD. After removal of 5 bases from V and 5 bases from J, the junction contained 11 bases not matched to a gene. The CDR3 totals 16 residues. CDR3 loop: CAISSTAGGPRETQYF. As DNA, the CDR3 is TGTGCCATCAGTTCAACAGCGGGAGGGCCCCGGGAGACCCAGTACTTC.

The genes are TRBV28 and TRBJ2-5; TRBD1 agrees at 9 bases. This CDR3 contains 15 residues. The V segment lost 4 bases and the J segment 2 bases; nucleotides outside the gene matches: 5. Germline V gene lookup returns CDR1 MDHEN and CDR2 SYDVKM. CDR3 sequence (DNA): TGTGCCAGCAGTTCGGACAGGGGAAAACAAGAGACCCAGTACTTC. Amino acids: CASSSDRGKQETQYF.

The chain combines TRBV13 with TRBJ2-3, with TRBD2 identical over 14 bases. V lost 5 bases, J lost 0 bases, and 7 bases stayed unmatched. The CDR3 is 18 residues long. Per germline, CDR1 PRHDT and CDR2 FYEKMQ (reference sequence). CDR3 protein: CASSPRTSGRLSTDTQYF. CDR3 DNA: TGTGCCAGCAGCCCAAGGACTAGCGGGAGGTTGAGCACAGATACGCAGTATTTT.

The CDR3 sequence is CASRDRTSRVAAPLHF. The CDR3 DNA reads TGTGCCAGCCGCGACAGAACATCCCGGGTTGCTGCACCCCTCCACTTT. The V gene is TRBV2, the J gene TRBJ1-6, with D possibly matching TRBD1 (5 bases). The germline V gene has CDR1 SNHLY and CDR2 FYNNEI. CDR3 size: 16 residues. With 8 bases removed from V and 11 bases from J, the gap between germline ends came to 25 bases.

The V gene is TRBV6-5, the J gene TRBJ2-3; D gene uncertain. Germline-derived CDR1 and CDR2 are MNHEY and SVGAGI. The V gene lost 2 bases and the J gene lost 0 bases, with 9 bases spanning the gap. CDR3 length: 15 residues. CDR3: CASSYPDGSTDTQYF. The CDR3 DNA reads TGTGCCAGCAGTTACCCGGACGGCAGCACAGATACGCAGTATTTT.

The V and J genes are TRBV5-6 and TRBJ1-1; D gene unclear. V shed 0 bases and J shed 1 base, with 13 bases lying between them. Germline values: CDR1 SGHDT, CDR2 YYEEEE. The CDR3 runs to 16 residues. The CDR3 spells CASSLAPLAENTEAFF. The CDR3, as DNA: TGTGCCAGCAGCTTGGCCCCCCTTGCGGAGAACACTGAAGCTTTCTTT.

The V gene is TRBV27, the J gene TRBJ2-6, with 8 nucleotides matching TRBD1. CDR3 length: 15 amino acids. After removal of 6 bases from V and 3 bases from J, the junction contained 4 bases not matched to a gene. Germline-derived CDR1 and CDR2 are MNHEY and SMNVEV (reference sequence). CDR3: CASSPTGVGANVLTF. CDR3 in DNA: TGTGCCAGCAGCCCGACAGGGGTTGGGGCCAACGTCCTGACTTTC.

The chain has TRBV28 and TRBJ2-2; perhaps D is TRBD1 or TRBD2 (7 bases each). V dropped 5 bases and J dropped 5 bases, with 21 bases sitting between them. The length of the CDR3 is 17 residues. Germline-derived CDR1 and CDR2 are MDHEN and SYDVKM. The CDR3 spells CASSPNRGSGRTGELFF. The CDR3 bases are TGTGCCAGCAGTCCCAACAGGGGTAGCGGGCGGACCGGGGAGCTGTTTTTT.

The CDR3 DNA is TGTGCCACCAGCAGAGATCAGAACAGGGTCGGTGGCTACACCTTC. Its translation: CATSRDQNRVGGYTF. The gene calls are TRBV15 and TRBJ1-2; TRBD1 is a possible D gene (6 bases). There are 15 residues in the CDR3. With 0 bases removed from V and 7 bases from J, the gap between germline ends came to 15 bases. Germline values: CDR1 LNHNV, CDR2 YYDKDF (reference sequence).

V gene TRBV6-5 combines with J gene TRBJ2-2, with no clear D. The germline CDR1 and CDR2 sequences are MNHEY and SVGAGI. Trimming removed 7 bases from V and 5 bases from J, with 17 bases in between. This CDR3 contains 15 residues. Here the CDR3 reads CASNERSSPTGELFF. For the CDR3, the DNA is TGTGCCAGCAACGAAAGAAGCAGCCCAACCGGGGAGCTGTTTTTT.

This clone came up a few times. This chain links TRBV7-9 with TRBJ2-1; D could derive from TRBD1 or TRBD2 (6 bases each). Germline-derived CDR1 and CDR2 are SEHNR and FQNEAQ (reference sequence). CDR3 length: 13 residues. CDR3 protein: CATPGAGNNEQFF. DNA for the CDR3: TGTGCAACCCCGGGGGCAGGGAACAATGAGCAGTTCTTC.

The chain uses TRBV11-3 and TRBJ2-5, with 8 bases that match TRBD1. V was pared by 2 bases and J by 4 bases, with 6 bases of the junction left unmatched. Germline CDR1 is SGHNT and CDR2 is YENEEA. The CDR3 contains 15 residues. DNA of the CDR3: TGTGCCAGCAGCTTATCGACAGGGGCCATAGAGACCCAGTACTTC. Encoded protein: CASSLSTGAIETQYF.

The chain couples TRBV10-3 to TRBJ1-1, with D perhaps matching TRBD1 (6 bases). Trimming stripped 10 bases from V and 1 base from J, with 16 bases between. From germline, CDR1 is ENHRY and CDR2 SYGVKD. This CDR3 has 14 residues. CDR3 nucleotide sequence: TGTGCCACCTCATGGGACACCAAGAACACTGAAGCTTTCTTT. It translates to CATSWDTKNTEAFF.

The V gene is TRBV30, the J gene TRBJ2-6; D is perhaps TRBD2 (6 bases). V was pared by 0 bases and J by 2 bases, with 8 bases between. Germline assignment: CDR1 GTSNPN and CDR2 SVGIG (reference sequence). This CDR3 has 15 amino acids. The CDR3 spells CAWSVTGAGANVLTF. The CDR3 nucleotides read TGTGCCTGGAGTGTAACGGGGGCTGGGGCCAACGTCCTGACTTTC.